This record concerns one T cell receptor (beta chain) sequence. Its recognized antigen is unknown. No base quality information exists; no much larger clone differs at one position. Collaborating institutions collected whole blood in K2EDTA tubes following their own protocols. Collaborator samples were shipped for TCRbeta analysis as frozen whole blood, isolated PBMCs, or DNA extracted from either sample type. The immunoSEQ Assay, a bias-controlled multiplex PCR, was used to amplify TCRbeta CDR3 regions from genomic DNA. Per the authors' processing: The number of nucleated cells in each sample was estimated from the amplification of reference gene primers within the assay. To quantify the absolute abundance of each unique TCRbeta CDR3 rearrangement, sequence reads were collapsed and filtered. For each sample, productive Simpson clonality was calculated as the square root of Simpson's diversity index across productive rearrangements. The table comes from immuneACCESS by way of TCRdb, which keeps in-frame sequences with V and J called. Part of the clones is missing from these tables; in studies checked, under half for an unresolved V gene and the rest for unknown reasons. From that table come the V and J calls and clone size; the DNA was used to work out D and trimming. The sample table lists hundreds of thousands of clones, roughly nine tenths of them with a count of one. Of the sample, less than 0.75% is held by the ten largest clones.

This record belongs to a study of blood T cell repertoires in COVID-19 (dated by TCRdb to 2018 to 2021). With regard to the full study: Samples from collaborators originated in the United States, Italy and Spain and spanned both the acute and convalescent phases of COVID-19. The dataset comprised deeply sampled blood TCRbeta repertoires from subjects exposed to, actively infected with, or recovered from COVID-19. The repertoires were released in a freely available public database meant as a resource for research on the immune response to SARS-CoV-2. Sample metadata almost always included a de-identified subject ID, COVID-19 status, age in years and sex. Samples came from the ongoing ImmuneRACE study (first 160 participants) plus 1,254 subjects from 6 global collaborators. The prospective study material was composed of cDNA or gDNA derived from T cells, B-cell-depleted T cells, or PBMCs. Where available, HLA class I and class II types were obtained from metadata supplied by the sample provider rather than from assay-based typing. The research as a whole found: How much clinical and demographic metadata was included differed by source and by participant, and the metadata was provided uncurated.

The CDR3, cysteine through phenylalanine, is 17 amino acids long. Kept here is only the CDR3 DNA, which spans 51 bases and is read in frame from base 1. Via the germline V gene (reference sequence), CDR1 is LNHDA and CDR2 SQIVND. Germline trimming amounts to 5 bases on V and 4 bases on J, with 13 as the count of junction bases outside the gene matches. The sequence is built from TRBV19 and TRBJ1-5; 8 central bases correspond to TRBD1. The sequence was obtained from a man aged 40-50 years with acute or convalescent COVID-19. Sequenced: peripheral blood. The CDR3 sequence is CASSSQTGGGGNQPQHF. The DNA reads as follows: TGTGCCAGTAGTTCCCAAACAGGGGGAGGAGGGAATCAGCCCCAGCATTTT.